Listed here are 27 T cell receptor beta chains from one sample, sequenced in a study of T cells expressing NK-cell markers. No DNA is given; TCRdb re-called the 5' RACE reads and lists each CDR3 protein once. This sample's table reports some 16,000 distinct CDR3 sequences. Source material: blood T cells: a sorted CD56 or NKG2C T cell subset, CD4+ or CD8+ T cells, or bulk PBMC T cells (not recorded which). The receptors here all came from a man between 18 and 69 years old in good health.

This chain uses TRBV5-1 with TRBJ2-2; TCRdb's D call, TRBD1, is unchecked because there is no DNA. This CDR3 comprises 16 residues. The germline gives CDR1 SGHRS, CDR2 YFSETQ. The CDR3: CASSLEGTDYTGELFF.

The chain joins TRBV7-8 to TRBJ2-7; TCRdb outputs TRBD1, but without DNA this stays unchecked. CDR1 SGHVS and CDR2 FQNEAQ come from the germline V gene. The CDR3 consists of 17 residues. The CDR3 spells CASSSYNPDRKKYEQYF.

The V call is TRBV9, the J call TRBJ1-6. The CDR3 is 15 amino acids. Germline V gene data show CDR1 as SGDLS and CDR2 as YYNGEE. The CDR3: CASSVGGSRYSPLHF.

This chain uses TRBV7-2 with TRBJ2-1; TCRdb designates TRBD1, a call that cannot be tested without DNA. CDR1 and CDR2 from the germline V gene are SGHTA and FQGNSA. The CDR3 runs to 14 residues. CDR3 protein: CASSLGRVGNEQFF.

This chain connects TRBV5-1 to TRBJ2-7; TCRdb's D call of TRBD1 is untestable without DNA. There are 12 residues in the CDR3. CDR1 SGHRS and CDR2 YFSETQ come from the germline V gene. CDR3 region: CASSRDGYEQYF.

The chain has TRBV20-1 and TRBJ1-3. The germline V gene encodes CDR1 DFQATT and CDR2 SNEGSKA (reference sequence). CDR3 length equals 14 residues. CDR3 amino acids: CSASAASSGNTIYF.

The chain couples TRBV5-1 to TRBJ2-5; TCRdb selects TRBD2, and the lack of DNA leaves this call unchecked. This CDR3 has 15 amino acids. Germline values: CDR1 SGHRS, CDR2 YFSETQ. The CDR3 loop is CASMTSGRTWETQYF. Variable domain in full (rest from reference TRBV5-1 and TRBJ2-5): KAGVTQTPRYLIKTRGQQVTLSCSPISGHRSVSWYQQTPGQGLQFLFEYFSETQRNKGNFPGRFSGRQFSNSRSEMNVSTLELGDSALYLCASMTSGRTWETQYFGPGTRLLVL.

CDR3 in amino acids: CASSHHRRNYGYTF. The rearrangement joins TRBV3-1 to TRBJ1-2. Germline V lookup: CDR1 LGHDT, CDR2 YNNKEL (reference sequence). There are 14 residues in the CDR3.

V is TRBV29-1 and J is TRBJ2-1. Germline assignment: CDR1 SQVTM and CDR2 ANQGSEA. The CDR3 has 13 residues. The CDR3 sequence is CSVGAVGSNEQFF.

The chain couples TRBV4-1 to TRBJ1-4; TCRdb designates TRBD1, a call that cannot be tested without DNA. The CDR3 is made up of 14 amino acids. The germline V gene encodes CDR1 MGHRA and CDR2 YSYEKL. CDR3 region: CASSRGQGNEKLFF.

J is TRBJ2-3 and V is TRBV7-2. This CDR3 is 15 amino acids long. Looked up from germline, CDR1 is SGHTA and CDR2 is FQGNSA. The CDR3 here is CASSLDWPVSDTQYF. Drawing the rest from reference TRBV7-2 and TRBJ2-3, the complete variable domain is GAGVSQSPSNKVTEKGKDVELRCDPISGHTALYWYRQSLGQGLEFLIYFQGNSAPDKSGLPSDRFSAERTGGSVSTLTIQRTQQEDSAVYLCASSLDWPVSDTQYFGPGTRLTVL.

J is TRBJ2-3 and V is TRBV7-2; TCRdb selects TRBD1, and the lack of DNA leaves this call unchecked. The CDR3 has 13 residues. From germline, CDR1 is SGHTA and CDR2 FQGNSA. The CDR3 reads CASSSRVTDTQYF.

The genes are TRBV12-3 or TRBV12-4 and TRBJ2-7. The CDR3 has 14 residues. The CDR3 reads CASRISGSHHEQYF.

This chain uses TRBV19 with TRBJ2-2. This CDR3 contains 12 residues. In germline, CDR1 is LNHDA, CDR2 SQIVND (reference sequence). CDR3 sequence: CASSRWSGELFF.

The gene calls are TRBV20-1 and TRBJ2-1; TCRdb lists TRBD2, though no DNA is available to test this call. CDR3 length: 15 amino acids. The germline V gene encodes CDR1 DFQATT and CDR2 SNEGSKA (reference sequence). This CDR3 reads CSARLTPGLAGEQFF.

CDR3 in amino acids: CASSQEAGGNTEAFF. This chain joins TRBV3-1 and TRBJ1-1. Germline CDR1 and CDR2: LGHDT and YNNKEL (reference sequence). CDR3 length: 15 residues.

This rearrangement joins TRBV12-3 or TRBV12-4 to TRBJ2-2; TCRdb outputs TRBD1, but without DNA this stays unchecked. This CDR3 spans 15 amino acids. CDR3 residues: CASSPGDRDSGELFF.

V and J are TRBV10-2 and TRBJ1-5. Germline CDR1 WSHSY, CDR2 SAAADI. The CDR3 runs to 14 residues. CDR3 in amino acids: CASSEMGGNQPQHF.

V is TRBV5-1 and J is TRBJ1-2. Germline assignment: CDR1 SGHRS and CDR2 YFSETQ. This CDR3 region has 14 residues. The CDR3 reads CASSIRTGEGGYTF. The full variable domain, in which reference TRBV5-1 and TRBJ1-2 provide the parts outside the CDR3, is KAGVTQTPRYLIKTRGQQVTLSCSPISGHRSVSWYQQTPGQGLQFLFEYFSETQRNKGNFPGRFSGRQFSNSRSEMNVSTLELGDSALYLCASSIRTGEGGYTFGSGTRLTVV.

The chain links TRBV12-3 or TRBV12-4 to TRBJ2-3; the TCRdb D gene call, TRBD2, has no DNA to confirm it. The CDR3 has 14 amino acids. The CDR3 reads CASSFRPRGDTQYF.

V usage is TRBV5-1 and J usage is TRBJ2-7; TCRdb reports TRBD1, a call that lacks DNA to check it against. Germline V gene sequence: CDR1 SGHRS, CDR2 YFSETQ. This CDR3 is built from 14 residues. The CDR3 here is CASSLGTVGYEQYF.

This clonotype counts as medium-sized (0.01 to 0.1%) by frequency. The gene calls are TRBV20-1 and TRBJ2-7; the D call from TCRdb, TRBD1, cannot be confirmed without DNA. The CDR3 covers 14 residues. CDR1 and CDR2 from the germline V gene are DFQATT and SNEGSKA (reference sequence). The CDR3 protein is CSARDGGGAYEQYF.

The chain links TRBV20-1 to TRBJ2-3; TCRdb calls TRBD2, which cannot be checked without DNA. Germline V gives CDR1 DFQATT, CDR2 SNEGSKA (reference sequence). The CDR3 extends over 14 amino acids. The CDR3 loop is CSVPSGRGPDTQYF.

The chain is built from TRBV29-1 and TRBJ2-2; as DNA is missing, the TRBD1 call by TCRdb cannot be tested. CDR1 is SQVTM and CDR2 is ANQGSEA in the germline V gene. This CDR3 has 13 residues. This CDR3 is CASRTADTGELFF.

The genes are TRBV11-2 and TRBJ2-4; the TRBD2 assignment by TCRdb is unverifiable without DNA. This CDR3 has 20 residues. From germline, CDR1 is SGHAT and CDR2 FQNNGV. CDR3 sequence: CASSRISRGLAGGPENIQYF.

The chain combines TRBV9 with TRBJ1-2. Germline assignment: CDR1 SGDLS and CDR2 YYNGEE. This CDR3 region has 13 residues. CDR3 sequence: CASSSASFPGYTF.

The chain employs TRBV7-2 and TRBJ2-1; with no DNA, the TCRdb D assignment of TRBD1 cannot be verified. Germline V gene data show CDR1 as SGHTA and CDR2 as FQGNSA. CDR3 length: 15 amino acids. The CDR3 loop reads CASSVDRGRWNEQFF.